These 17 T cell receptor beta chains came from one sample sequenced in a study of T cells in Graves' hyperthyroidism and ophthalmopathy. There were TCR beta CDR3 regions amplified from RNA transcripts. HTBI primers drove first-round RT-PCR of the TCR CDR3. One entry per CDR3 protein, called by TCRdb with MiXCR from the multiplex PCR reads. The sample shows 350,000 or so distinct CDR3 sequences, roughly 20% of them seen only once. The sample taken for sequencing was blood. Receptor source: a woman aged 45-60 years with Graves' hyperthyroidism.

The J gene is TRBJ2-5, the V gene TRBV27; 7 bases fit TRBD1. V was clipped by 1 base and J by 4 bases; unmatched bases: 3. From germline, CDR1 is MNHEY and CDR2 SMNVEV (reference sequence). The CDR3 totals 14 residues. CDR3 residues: CASSLLTGSETQYF. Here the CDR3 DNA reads TGTGCCAGCAGTTTATTGACAGGGTCAGAGACCCAGTACTTC.

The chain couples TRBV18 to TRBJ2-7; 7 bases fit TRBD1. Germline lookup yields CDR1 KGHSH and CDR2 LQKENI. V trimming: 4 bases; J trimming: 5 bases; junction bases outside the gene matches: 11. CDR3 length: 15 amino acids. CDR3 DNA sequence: TGTGCCAGCTCACTCCTTAAGGGGGCGATGGACGAGCAGTACTTC. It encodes CASSLLKGAMDEQYF.

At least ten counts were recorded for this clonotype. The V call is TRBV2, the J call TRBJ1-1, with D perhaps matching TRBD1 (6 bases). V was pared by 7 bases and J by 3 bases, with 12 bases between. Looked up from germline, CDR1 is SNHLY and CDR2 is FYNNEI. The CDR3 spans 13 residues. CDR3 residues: CASMGARDTEAFF. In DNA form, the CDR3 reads TGTGCCAGCATGGGGGCCCGCGACACTGAAGCTTTCTTT.

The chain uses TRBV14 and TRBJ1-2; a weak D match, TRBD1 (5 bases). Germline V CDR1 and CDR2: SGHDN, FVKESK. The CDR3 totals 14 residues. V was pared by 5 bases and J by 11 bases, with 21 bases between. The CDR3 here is CASSGEVRKGLYTF. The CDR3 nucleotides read TGTGCCAGCAGCGGTGAGGTCCGTAAGGGGCTTTACACCTTC.

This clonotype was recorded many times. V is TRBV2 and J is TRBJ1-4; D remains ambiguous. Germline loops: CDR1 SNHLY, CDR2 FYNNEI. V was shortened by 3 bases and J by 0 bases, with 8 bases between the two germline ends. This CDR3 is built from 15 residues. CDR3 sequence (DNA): TGTGCCAGCAGTGACCAATATGCAACTAATGAAAAACTGTTTTTT. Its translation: CASSDQYATNEKLFF.

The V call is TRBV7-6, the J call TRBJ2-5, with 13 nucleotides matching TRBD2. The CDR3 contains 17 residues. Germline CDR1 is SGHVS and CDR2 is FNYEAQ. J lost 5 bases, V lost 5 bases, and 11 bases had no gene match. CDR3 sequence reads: CASSPLGTSGALETQYF. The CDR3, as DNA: TGTGCCAGCAGCCCCCTGGGGACTAGCGGGGCCCTCGAGACCCAGTACTTC. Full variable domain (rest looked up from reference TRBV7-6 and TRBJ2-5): GAGVSQSPRYKVTKRGQDVALRCDPISGHVSLYWYRQALGQGPEFLTYFNYEAQQDKSGLPNDRFSAERPEGSISTLTIQRTEQRDSAMYRCASSPLGTSGALETQYFGPGTRLLVL.

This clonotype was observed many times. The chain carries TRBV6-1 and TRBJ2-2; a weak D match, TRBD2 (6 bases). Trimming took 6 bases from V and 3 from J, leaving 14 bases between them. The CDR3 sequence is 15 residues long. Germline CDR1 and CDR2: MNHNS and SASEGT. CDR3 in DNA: TGTGCCAGCAGCGGCGGGAACTCCCACACCGGGGAGCTGTTTTTT. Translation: CASSGGNSHTGELFF.

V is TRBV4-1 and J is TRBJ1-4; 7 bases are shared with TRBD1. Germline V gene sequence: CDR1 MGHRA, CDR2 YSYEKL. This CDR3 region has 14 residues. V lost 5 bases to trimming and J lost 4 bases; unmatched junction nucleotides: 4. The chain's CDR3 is CASSKRDSNEKLFF. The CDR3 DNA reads TGCGCCAGCAGCAAAAGGGACAGTAATGAAAAACTGTTTTTT.

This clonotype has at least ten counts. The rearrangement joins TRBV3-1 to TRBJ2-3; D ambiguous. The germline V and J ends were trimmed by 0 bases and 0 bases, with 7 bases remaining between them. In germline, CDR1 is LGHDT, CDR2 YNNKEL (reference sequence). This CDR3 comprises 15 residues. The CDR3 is CASSQESGSTDTQYF. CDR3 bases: TGTGCCAGCAGCCAAGAGTCCGGGAGCACAGATACGCAGTATTTT.

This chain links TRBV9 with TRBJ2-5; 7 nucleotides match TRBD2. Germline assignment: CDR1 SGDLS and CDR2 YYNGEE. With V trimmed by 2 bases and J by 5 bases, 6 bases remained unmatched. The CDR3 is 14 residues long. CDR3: CASSVSGSGETQYF. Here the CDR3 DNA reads TGTGCCAGCAGCGTTAGCGGGTCGGGGGAGACCCAGTACTTC.

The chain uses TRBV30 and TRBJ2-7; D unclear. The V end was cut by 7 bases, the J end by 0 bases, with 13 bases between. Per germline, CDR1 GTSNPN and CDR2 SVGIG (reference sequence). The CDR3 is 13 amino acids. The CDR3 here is CASIDGSSYEQYF. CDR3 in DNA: TGTGCCTCCATCGACGGTAGCTCCTACGAGCAGTACTTC.

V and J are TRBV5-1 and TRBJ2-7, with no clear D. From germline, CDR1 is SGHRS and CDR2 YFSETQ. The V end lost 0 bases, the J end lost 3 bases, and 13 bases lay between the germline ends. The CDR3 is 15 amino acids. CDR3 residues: CASSLGGPTYYEQYF. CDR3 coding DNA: TGCGCCAGCAGCTTGGGGGGTCCTACTTACTACGAGCAGTACTTC.

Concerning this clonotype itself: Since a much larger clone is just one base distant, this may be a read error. The CDR3 DNA follows: TGTGCCATCAGTGAGGGGGGTGTCGGGAACACTGAAGCTTTCTTT. As protein: CAISEGGVGNTEAFF. This chain connects TRBV10-3 to TRBJ1-1; TRBD1 might be the D (5 bases). In germline, CDR1 is ENHRY, CDR2 SYGVKD. V was cut by 2 bases and J by 1 base, with 11 bases left in between. The CDR3 runs 15 residues.

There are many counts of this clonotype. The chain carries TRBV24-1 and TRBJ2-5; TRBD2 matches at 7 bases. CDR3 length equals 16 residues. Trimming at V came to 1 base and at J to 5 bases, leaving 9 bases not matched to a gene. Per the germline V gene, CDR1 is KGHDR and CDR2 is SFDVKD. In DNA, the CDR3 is TGTGCCACCAGTGATTTTGGGAGGGGAAAGGGGGAGACCCAGTACTTC. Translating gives CATSDFGRGKGETQYF.

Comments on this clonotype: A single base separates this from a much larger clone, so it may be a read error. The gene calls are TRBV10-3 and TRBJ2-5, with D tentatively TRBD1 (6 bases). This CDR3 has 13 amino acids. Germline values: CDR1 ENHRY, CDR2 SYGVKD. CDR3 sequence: CAISGGHQEAQYF. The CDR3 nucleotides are TGTGCCATCAGTGGGGGACACCAAGAGGCCCAGTACTTC.

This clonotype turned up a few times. As DNA, the CDR3 is TGTGCCAGCGTCAGGGGGCATGGGAGCACTGAAGCTTTCTTT. It yields the protein CASVRGHGSTEAFF. V is TRBV7-9 and J is TRBJ1-1; TRBD1 agrees at 8 bases. CDR1 and CDR2 from the germline V gene are SEHNR and FQNEAQ (reference sequence). The junction had 9 bases not matched to a gene; V was cut back by 8 bases and J by 4 bases. The CDR3 consists of 14 residues.

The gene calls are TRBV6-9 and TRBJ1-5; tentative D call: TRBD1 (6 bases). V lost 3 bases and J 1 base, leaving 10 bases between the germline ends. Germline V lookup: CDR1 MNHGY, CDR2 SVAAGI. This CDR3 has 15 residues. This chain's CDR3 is CASSYMGASNQPQHF. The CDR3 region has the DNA TGTGCCAGCAGTTACATGGGGGCCAGCAATCAGCCCCAGCATTTT.